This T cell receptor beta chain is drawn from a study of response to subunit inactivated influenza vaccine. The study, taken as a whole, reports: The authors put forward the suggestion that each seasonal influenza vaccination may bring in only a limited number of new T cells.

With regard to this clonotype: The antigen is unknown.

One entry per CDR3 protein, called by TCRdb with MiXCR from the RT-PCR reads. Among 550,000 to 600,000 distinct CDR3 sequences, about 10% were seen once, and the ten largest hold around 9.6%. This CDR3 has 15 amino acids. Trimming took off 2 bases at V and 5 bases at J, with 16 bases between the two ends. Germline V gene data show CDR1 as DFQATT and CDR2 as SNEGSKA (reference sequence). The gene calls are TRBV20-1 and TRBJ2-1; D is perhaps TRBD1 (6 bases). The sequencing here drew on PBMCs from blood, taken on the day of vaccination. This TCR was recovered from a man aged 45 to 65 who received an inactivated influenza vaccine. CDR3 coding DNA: TGCAGTGCTAGATTGAACAGGGTTAGTGACAATGAGCAGTTCTTC. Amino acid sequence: CSARLNRVSDNEQFF.